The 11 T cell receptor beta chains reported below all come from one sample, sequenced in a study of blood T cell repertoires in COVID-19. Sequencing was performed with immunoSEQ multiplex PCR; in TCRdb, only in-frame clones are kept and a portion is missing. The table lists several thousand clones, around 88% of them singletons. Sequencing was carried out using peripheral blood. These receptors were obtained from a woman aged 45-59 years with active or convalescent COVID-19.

The CDR3 DNA sequence: TGTGCCAGCAGCTTAAAGGGACCCAGGGGAGGGCTCGGCTATGGCTACACCTTC. It translates to CASSLKGPRGGLGYGYTF. The chain combines TRBV7-2 with TRBJ1-2; D is perhaps TRBD1 (6 bases). The V gene lost 2 bases and the J gene lost 4 bases, with 23 bases spanning the gap. Germline values: CDR1 SGHTA, CDR2 FQGNSA. The CDR3 runs 18 residues.

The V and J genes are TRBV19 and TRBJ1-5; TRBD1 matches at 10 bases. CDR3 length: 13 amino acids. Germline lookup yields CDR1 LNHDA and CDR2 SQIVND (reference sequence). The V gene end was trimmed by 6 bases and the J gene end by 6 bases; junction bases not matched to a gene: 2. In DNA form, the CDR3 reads TGTGCCAGTAGCGGGACAGGGGCTCAGCCCCAGCATTTT. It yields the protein CASSGTGAQPQHF.

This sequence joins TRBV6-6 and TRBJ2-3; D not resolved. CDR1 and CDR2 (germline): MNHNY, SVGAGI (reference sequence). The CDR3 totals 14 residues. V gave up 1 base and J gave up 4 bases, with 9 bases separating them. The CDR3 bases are TGTGCCAGCAGTTACTTAGCTTCCGCAGATACGCAGTATTTT. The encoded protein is CASSYLASADTQYF.

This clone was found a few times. CDR3 protein: CASSVDQGITDEQFF. In nucleotides, the CDR3 is TGTGCCAGCAGTGTCGACCAGGGGATTACCGATGAGCAGTTCTTC. The chain is built from TRBV27 and TRBJ2-1; tentatively, D is TRBD1 (6 bases). CDR1 and CDR2 from the germline V gene are MNHEY and SMNVEV (reference sequence). This CDR3 has 15 residues. The V end lost 5 bases, the J end lost 8 bases, and 19 bases lay between the germline ends.

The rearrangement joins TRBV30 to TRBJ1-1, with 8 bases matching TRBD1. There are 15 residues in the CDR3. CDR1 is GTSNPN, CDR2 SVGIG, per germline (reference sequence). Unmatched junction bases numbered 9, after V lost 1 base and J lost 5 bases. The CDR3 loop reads CAWSGGWTGRTEAFF. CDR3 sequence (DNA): TGTGCCTGGAGTGGAGGGTGGACAGGGAGGACTGAAGCTTTCTTT.

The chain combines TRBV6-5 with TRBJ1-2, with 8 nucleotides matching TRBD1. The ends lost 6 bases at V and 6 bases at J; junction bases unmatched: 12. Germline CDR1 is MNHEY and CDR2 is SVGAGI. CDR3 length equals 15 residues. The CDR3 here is CASSDLRGRRNGYTF. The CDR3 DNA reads TGTGCCAGCAGCGATCTCAGGGGGCGAAGGAATGGCTACACCTTC.

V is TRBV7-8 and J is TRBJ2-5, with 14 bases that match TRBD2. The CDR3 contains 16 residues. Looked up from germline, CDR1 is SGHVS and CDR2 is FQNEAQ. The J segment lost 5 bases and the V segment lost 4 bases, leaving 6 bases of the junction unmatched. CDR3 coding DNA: TGTGCCAGCAGCTGGGGGACTAGCGGGAGTGGGGAGACCCAGTACTTC. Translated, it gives CASSWGTSGSGETQYF.

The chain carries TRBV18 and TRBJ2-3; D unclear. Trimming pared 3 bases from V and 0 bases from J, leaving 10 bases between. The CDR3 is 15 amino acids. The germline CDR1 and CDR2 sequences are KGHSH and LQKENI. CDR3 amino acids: CASSPSSLSTDTQYF. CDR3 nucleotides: TGTGCCAGCTCACCTTCTTCACTGAGCACAGATACGCAGTATTTT.

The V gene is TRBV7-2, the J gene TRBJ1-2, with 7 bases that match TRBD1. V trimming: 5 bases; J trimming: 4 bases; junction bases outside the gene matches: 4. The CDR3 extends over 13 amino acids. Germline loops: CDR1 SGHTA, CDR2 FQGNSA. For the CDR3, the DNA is TGTGCCAGCAGCCCAGGACAGGTCTATGGCTACACCTTC. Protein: CASSPGQVYGYTF.

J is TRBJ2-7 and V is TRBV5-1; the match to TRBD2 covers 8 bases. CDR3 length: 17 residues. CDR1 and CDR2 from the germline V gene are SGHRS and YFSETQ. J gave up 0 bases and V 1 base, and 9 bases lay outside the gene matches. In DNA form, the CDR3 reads TGCGCCAGCAGCTTGTCCAGCGGGGGACACAGCTCCTACGAGCAGTACTTC. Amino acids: CASSLSSGGHSSYEQYF.

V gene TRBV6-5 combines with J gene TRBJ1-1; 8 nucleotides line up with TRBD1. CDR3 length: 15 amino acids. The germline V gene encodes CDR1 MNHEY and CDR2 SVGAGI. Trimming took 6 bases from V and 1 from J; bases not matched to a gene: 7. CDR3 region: CASRMTGAGNTEAFF. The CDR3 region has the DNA TGTGCCAGCAGGATGACAGGGGCTGGGAACACTGAAGCTTTCTTT.